This T cell receptor beta chain was documented in a study of cytomegalovirus exposure and HLA in healthy donors. Points from the study as a whole: Presence/absence analyses assumed roughly uniform sequencing depth across donors. V segments that were indistinguishable, TRBV6-2 and TRBV6-3 among them, were omitted from analysis. Across donors, most TCRs were seen rarely, yet some public ones were widespread.

Germline CDR1 is SGHTS and CDR2 is YDEGEE. V lost 2 bases, J lost 2 bases, and 11 bases lay in between. This CDR3 spans 14 amino acids. The study ran its PCR with 60 Vbeta and 13 Jbeta primers. Sequenced by immunoSEQ multiplex PCR; TCRdb stores in-frame clones only, minus some. This sample's table has some 70,000 clones. In regard to this clone: Its antigen is unknown.

The gene calls are TRBV5-8 and TRBJ2-7; D unresolved. The source is a boy younger than 18 in good health and CMV-seronegative. The sequenced material came from PBMCs. The CDR3 nucleotides are TGTGCCAGCAGCTTCCGGGTTACCACCTACGAGCAGTACTTC. It yields the protein CASSFRVTTYEQYF.